This entry describes one T cell receptor (beta chain). Its antigen is not known. This entry is derived from a study of T-cell memory formation after mild COVID-19. On the study more broadly: TCR clusters were mostly donor specific. Regarding the study as a whole: Unconfirmed was the SARS-CoV-2 specificity of second-wave clones that peaked on day 37. Clones contracting over day 15 to 85 were CD4/CD8 balanced, with later expanders leaning CD4+.

V lost 6 bases to trimming and J lost 10 bases; unmatched junction nucleotides: 15. There are 15 residues in the CDR3. CDR1 and CDR2 (germline): SEHNR, FQNEAQ (reference sequence). Employing constant-segment primers, 5'RACE generated TCR alpha and TCR beta cDNA libraries bearing sample barcodes and UMIs. TCRdb analysed the 5' RACE reads with MiXCR anew, one entry per CDR3 protein. Among about 170,000 distinct CDR3 sequences, 10% to 15% were seen once, and the ten largest hold approximately 3.3%. The J gene is TRBJ2-4, the V gene TRBV7-9, with 7 bases matching TRBD1. Input material: PBMCs or a T cell subset sorted from them (not recorded which). This clonotype was sampled from a man aged 18 to 30 who had mild COVID-19 (a few samples of this study predate the infection). Cell type and time point are not known. DNA of the CDR3: TGTGCCAGCAGTCTTTTGGCCGGGACAGCTCATATTCAGTACTTC. Its translation: CASSLLAGTAHIQYF.